This T cell receptor (beta chain) was identified in a study of T cells expressing NK-cell markers. Whole-study context: The study drew TCR beta repertoires from sorted CD3+CD56+NKG2C+, CD3+CD56+NKG2C- and CD3+CD56-NKG2C+ T cells. The sequencing cohort of eight donors included seven HCMV-seropositive individuals and one seronegative individual. Findings and caveats of the study: Dominant NKG2C+ clonotypes made up roughly 1.0-8% of CD8+ T cells in six donors.

This CDR3 comprises 17 residues. Per germline, CDR1 KGHDR and CDR2 SFDVKD. As for this clonotype: Its antigen is as yet unknown.

TCRdb reprocessed the 5' RACE reads and keeps a single row for each CDR3 protein, giving no DNA. The sample totals 500,000 or so distinct CDR3 sequences. Sequenced input: blood T cells: a sorted CD56 or NKG2C T cell subset, CD4+ or CD8+ T cells, or bulk PBMC T cells (not recorded which). This chain links TRBV24-1 with TRBJ2-3; TCRdb's D gene call, TRBD2, goes unchecked for lack of DNA. This receptor was identified in a man between 18 and 29 years old in good health. CDR3 loop: CATSDGGTSGISDTQYF.